One and the same sample provided the 25 T cell receptor beta chains below, sequenced in a study of T cells expressing NK-cell markers. Reprocessing the 5' RACE reads, TCRdb reports a single entry for every CDR3 protein and omits DNA. The listing records 350,000 to 450,000 distinct CDR3 sequences. The sequencing input was blood T cells: a sorted CD56 or NKG2C T cell subset, CD4+ or CD8+ T cells, or bulk PBMC T cells (not recorded which). All receptors come from a man aged 18-70 years in good health.

The chain has TRBV7-2 and TRBJ2-7; lacking DNA, the TRBD2 call made by TCRdb goes unchecked. CDR1 SGHTA and CDR2 FQGNSA come from the germline V gene. The CDR3 totals 17 residues. The CDR3 loop is CASSSTSGDVSSYEQYF.

The genes are TRBV11-3 and TRBJ2-3; as DNA is missing, the TRBD1 call by TCRdb cannot be tested. Germline V gene lookup returns CDR1 SGHNT and CDR2 YENEEA. The CDR3 loop spans 16 amino acids. This CDR3 is CASSLGKGQGTDTQYF.

The chain combines TRBV18 with TRBJ2-7; TCRdb gives TRBD1 as the D gene, but with no DNA this cannot be confirmed. The CDR3 length is 16 residues. The germline V gene has CDR1 KGHSH and CDR2 LQKENI. The chain's CDR3 is CASSLNPRDSSYEQYF.

The J gene is TRBJ2-1, the V gene TRBV10-3; the D call of TRBD2 rests on TCRdb alone, since no DNA is present to check it. The CDR3 is 14 amino acids. Germline V CDR1 and CDR2: ENHRY, SYGVKD. CDR3 in amino acids: CAISGTSVTNEQFF.

The chain has TRBV6-5 and TRBJ2-1; TCRdb gives TRBD2 as the D gene, but with no DNA this cannot be confirmed. Germline CDR1 reads MNHEY; CDR2 reads SVGAGI. There are 17 residues in the CDR3. CDR3 in amino acids: CASSYSLAGGRRNEQFF.

The chain joins TRBV12-3 or TRBV12-4 to TRBJ1-6. The CDR3 runs to 15 residues. This CDR3 reads CASSPSRQPNSPLHF.

This chain connects TRBV3-1 to TRBJ2-6; TCRdb outputs TRBD1, but without DNA this stays unchecked. The CDR3 loop spans 17 amino acids. Germline CDR1 is LGHDT and CDR2 is YNNKEL (reference sequence). The CDR3 region is CASSPSGTPPGANVLTF. Using reference TRBV3-1 and TRBJ2-6 for the parts outside the CDR3, the full variable domain is DTAVSQTPKYLVTQMGNDKSIKCEQNLGHDTMYWYKQDSKKFLKIMFSYNNKELIINETVPNRFSPKSPDKAHLNLHINSLELGDSAVYFCASSPSGTPPGANVLTFGAGSRLTVL.

The J gene is TRBJ2-3, the V gene TRBV24-1. This CDR3 has 15 amino acids. In germline, CDR1 is KGHDR, CDR2 SFDVKD. The CDR3 sequence: CATSDRGLVTDTQYF.

The CDR3 protein is CATSDGQAGANVLTF. The chain is built from TRBV24-1 and TRBJ2-6. The germline gives CDR1 KGHDR, CDR2 SFDVKD. This CDR3 has 15 residues.

The rearrangement links TRBV3-1 to TRBJ2-3; TCRdb designates TRBD2, a call that cannot be tested without DNA. Germline-derived CDR1 and CDR2 are LGHDT and YNNKEL (reference sequence). The CDR3 covers 17 residues. The CDR3 loop is CASSGLAGRSSTDTQYF.

The chain recombines TRBV5-1 with TRBJ2-7; the TCRdb D gene call, TRBD1, has no DNA to confirm it. CDR3 length: 14 amino acids. Looked up from germline, CDR1 is SGHRS and CDR2 is YFSETQ. The CDR3 spells CASSGTPGPYEQYF.

The V call is TRBV12-3 or TRBV12-4, the J call TRBJ2-3; there is no DNA to check the TCRdb D call of TRBD2. The CDR3 has 16 amino acids. The CDR3 protein is CASSWTSGGATDTQYF.

V and J are TRBV19 and TRBJ1-2. The CDR3 runs to 14 residues. From germline, CDR1 is LNHDA and CDR2 SQIVND (reference sequence). The CDR3 sequence: CASNPARPGYGYTF.

The rearrangement uses TRBV7-8 and TRBJ2-5. The CDR3 is 12 residues long. The V gene's germline CDR1 is SGHVS and CDR2 FQNEAQ. CDR3 amino acids: CASSLGTGTQYF. Variable domain in full (rest from reference TRBV7-8 and TRBJ2-5): GAGVSQSPRYKVAKRGQDVALRCDPISGHVSLFWYQQALGQGPEFLTYFQNEAQLDKSGLPSDRFFAERPEGSVSTLKIQRTQQEDSAVYLCASSLGTGTQYFGPGTRLLVL.

The chain has TRBV7-8 and TRBJ2-7; without DNA, the TCRdb call of TRBD1 cannot be checked. Germline lookup yields CDR1 SGHVS and CDR2 FQNEAQ. The CDR3 length is 15 residues. The CDR3 loop is CASSLARVPTQEQYF.

J is TRBJ2-1 and V is TRBV7-2; TCRdb outputs TRBD2, but without DNA this stays unchecked. CDR1 SGHTA and CDR2 FQGNSA come from the germline V gene. The CDR3 consists of 18 residues. The CDR3 sequence is CASSLASGGASSYNEQFF. Supplemented by reference TRBV7-2 and TRBJ2-1, the full variable domain reads GAGVSQSPSNKVTEKGKDVELRCDPISGHTALYWYRQSLGQGLEFLIYFQGNSAPDKSGLPSDRFSAERTGGSVSTLTIQRTQQEDSAVYLCASSLASGGASSYNEQFFGPGTRLTVL.

The chain links TRBV5-5 to TRBJ2-2; there is no DNA to check the TCRdb D call of TRBD2. In germline, CDR1 is SGHKS, CDR2 YYEKEE (reference sequence). The CDR3 sequence is 16 residues long. CDR3 residues: CASSSQLGSGTGELFF. Combining the CDR3 with reference TRBV5-5 and TRBJ2-2 gives the whole variable domain DAGVTQSPTHLIKTRGQQVTLRCSPISGHKSVSWYQQVLGQGPQFIFQYYEKEERGRGNFPDRFSARQFPNYSSELNVNALLLGDSALYLCASSSQLGSGTGELFFGEGSRLTVL.

The chain is built from TRBV3-1 and TRBJ2-1; TCRdb outputs TRBD2, but without DNA this stays unchecked. Germline V gene sequence: CDR1 LGHDT, CDR2 YNNKEL (reference sequence). CDR3 size: 21 residues. The CDR3 reads CASSQRIGLAGRQYSYNEQFF.

This rearrangement joins TRBV10-3 to TRBJ2-2; TCRdb designates TRBD1, a call that cannot be tested without DNA. The germline V gene has CDR1 ENHRY and CDR2 SYGVKD. The CDR3 consists of 16 residues. The CDR3: CAISESAGRGAGELFF.

The V and J genes are TRBV20-1 and TRBJ2-5; TCRdb gives TRBD1 as the D gene, but with no DNA this cannot be confirmed. The CDR3 consists of 15 residues. In germline, CDR1 is DFQATT, CDR2 SNEGSKA (reference sequence). The CDR3 here is CSARTPGTGIETQYF.

V and J are TRBV7-9 and TRBJ2-1. This CDR3 contains 16 residues. The germline CDR1 and CDR2 sequences are SEHNR and FQNEAQ (reference sequence). The CDR3 here is CASSLRRALSYNEQFF.

The chain uses TRBV18 and TRBJ2-3. This CDR3 region has 15 residues. CDR1 and CDR2 (germline): KGHSH, LQKENI. CDR3 amino acids: CASSRAGGSTDTQYF.

This CDR3 reads CSAFPLKLAGGSGELFF. V gene TRBV20-1 combines with J gene TRBJ2-2; no DNA is available, so the TRBD2 call from TCRdb remains unchecked. Per germline, CDR1 DFQATT and CDR2 SNEGSKA (reference sequence). The CDR3 is made up of 17 amino acids.

The gene calls are TRBV29-1 and TRBJ2-5; TCRdb gives TRBD2 as the D gene, but with no DNA this cannot be confirmed. CDR3 size: 17 residues. Germline V gene lookup returns CDR1 SQVTM and CDR2 ANQGSEA. CDR3 protein: CSVDPSGTSPPIRGQYF.

The gene calls are TRBV21-1 and TRBJ2-7; TCRdb gives TRBD1 as the D gene, but with no DNA this cannot be confirmed. TRBV21-1 corresponds to a pseudogene. CDR3 size: 14 residues. This CDR3 is CASSATGPSYEQYF.